Listed below are T cell receptor beta chains from one sample, sequenced in a study of cytomegalovirus exposure and HLA in healthy donors. Sequenced by immunoSEQ multiplex PCR; TCRdb stores in-frame clones only, minus some. The data hold 200,000 to 300,000 clones, with about four fifths observed a single time. The sample consisted of PBMCs. The origin of the receptors is a woman in her thirties or forties in good health and CMV-seropositive. Both conserved end residues are part of each CDR3. A D gene is named only where the DNA matches it firmly. Some rows mark clone size as missing; the rest say once, few, many or name a class of expanded clone.

.	TRBJ2-7	.	TRBV14	TGTGCCAGCAGCCAAGACGCTGGCGGCAGATTATGGGACGAGCAGTACTTC	CASSQDAGGRLWDEQYF
.	TRBJ1-2	.	TRBV7-2	TGTGCCAGCAGCCTGACAGTTGATGTCTATGGCTACACCTTC	CASSLTVDVYGYTF
.	TRBJ2-5	.	TRBV5-6	TGTGCCAGCAGCTTGGCAGGGTGGCGGGAGACCCAGTACTTC	CASSLAGWRETQYF
.	TRBJ2-1	TRBD2	TRBV27	TGTGCCAGCAGGCCTCGACTAGCGGGGGGAAATGAGCAGTTCTTC	CASRPRLAGGNEQFF
.	TRBJ2-5	TRBD1	TRBV7-2	TGTGCCAGCAGCTTAACAGGGGAATCGGAGACCCAGTACTTC	CASSLTGESETQYF
.	TRBJ1-5	TRBD1	TRBV5-4	TGTGCCAGCAGCCAACAGGGGGGAGATCAGCCCCAGCATTTT	CASSQQGGDQPQHF
once	TRBJ2-7	TRBD2	TRBV27	TGTGCCAGCAGTTTGGGGTCCCGAGCGGGAGAGCGTTTCGAGCAGTACTTC	CASSLGSRAGERFEQYF
.	TRBJ1-1	.	TRBV7-9	TGTGCCAGCAGCTCAACGATAGTACAGAAAGAGCTGAACACTGAAGCTTTCTTT	CASSSTIVQKELNTEAFF
.	TRBJ2-3	TRBD2	TRBV28	TGTGCCAGCAGCTTTAGCGGGAGGCAATTGGATACGCAGTATTTT	CASSFSGRQLDTQYF
.	TRBJ2-3	.	TRBV7-2	TGTGCCAGCAGCTCAGTGGGACTTCGCACAGATACGCAGTATTTT	CASSSVGLRTDTQYF
.	TRBJ1-2	.	TRBV19	TGTGCCAGTAAGCCCAGGGACTATGGCTACACCTTC	CASKPRDYGYTF
.	TRBJ2-1	.	TRBV19	TGTGCCAGTAGTATTACAGGGATCAATGAGCAGTTCTTC	CASSITGINEQFF
few	TRBJ2-1	TRBD2	TRBV7-3	TGTGCCAGCAGCTTTGAAGCGACTAGCGGATTCCAAAATGAGCAGTTCTTC	CASSFEATSGFQNEQFF
few	TRBJ2-1	TRBD1	TRBV7-2	TGTGCCAGCAGCCCCGGAAGGGGGCGAGATGAGCAGTTCTTC	CASSPGRGRDEQFF
.	TRBJ2-2	.	TRBV7-9	TGTGCCAGCAGCTTAGCCCGAGCTAGCGAAGCCGGGGAGCTGTTTTTT	CASSLARASEAGELFF
.	TRBJ1-5	.	TRBV6-5	TGTGCCAGCAGCCAGGGGACGGGGGGGAGGCCCCAGCATTTT	CASSQGTGGRPQHF
few	TRBJ1-1	.	TRBV6-6	TGTGCCAGCGCAGTCTTGATGAACACTGAAGCTTTCTTT	CASAVLMNTEAFF
.	TRBJ1-5	.	TRBV6-1	TGTGCCAGCGATTACAGTAATAGCAATCAGCCCCAGCATTTT	CASDYSNSNQPQHF
.	TRBJ1-3	.	TRBV9	TGTGCCAGCAGCGCCGGAGGGGTGGCCGGAAACACCATATATTTT	CASSAGGVAGNTIYF
few	TRBJ2-5	TRBD2	TRBV30	TGTGCCTGGAGTGTAGGACTAGCAGTAGAAGAGACCCAGTACTTC	CAWSVGLAVEETQYF
.	TRBJ2-3	.	TRBV2	TGTGCCAGCAGAAGTTCCCGGACTTCCATCACAGATACGCAGTATTTT	CASRSSRTSITDTQYF
.	TRBJ2-3	TRBD2	TRBV30	TGTGCCTGGAGTGAGGGACTAGCGGGAGGGACAGATACGCAGTATTTT	CAWSEGLAGGTDTQYF
.	TRBJ2-7	TRBD2	TRBV7-2	TGTGCCAGCAGCGCGTCCCCCCTAGCGGGATTTGGTGAGCAGTACTTC	CASSASPLAGFGEQYF
.	TRBJ1-4	.	TRBV7-9	TGTGCCAGCAGCTTATCCGACAGGCATCGGGAAAAACTGTTTTTT	CASSLSDRHREKLFF
.	TRBJ2-3	.	TRBV7-8	TGTGCCAGCAGCTTAGGAGGGCTAGCGTACACAGATACGCAGTATTTT	CASSLGGLAYTDTQYF
.	TRBJ1-6	TRBD1	TRBV9	TGTGCCAGCACCAGAGGATGGGGACAGGGGGGTTCACCCCTCCACTTT	CASTRGWGQGGSPLHF
.	TRBJ2-7	.	TRBV5-1	TGCGCCAGCAGCTTGAGTGCGGGGCACTTCCCTTACGAGCAGTACTTC	CASSLSAGHFPYEQYF
once	TRBJ1-1	TRBD1	TRBV19	TGTGCCAGTAGTCCCCCGCACGGCGAGGGGGCCAGGACTGAAGCTTTCTTT	CASSPPHGEGARTEAFF
.	TRBJ1-1	TRBD1	TRBV5-1	TGCGCCAGCAGCGCCCAGGGACAGGGAGGAACTGAAGCTTTCTTT	CASSAQGQGGTEAFF
.	TRBJ2-7	.	TRBV18	TGTGCCAGCTCACCATACACCGGGAGAGGAAGCTACGAGCAGTACTTC	CASSPYTGRGSYEQYF
.	TRBJ2-2	.	TRBV5-6	TGTGCCAGCAGCCGAGACTATACCGGGGAGCTGTTTTTT	CASSRDYTGELFF
.	TRBJ1-1	TRBD1	TRBV27	TGTGCCAGCAGTTTATCGAGCGGACAGGGGGTCATGAACACTGAAGCTTTCTTT	CASSLSSGQGVMNTEAFF
.	TRBJ2-5	TRBD2	TRBV4-2	TGTGCCAGCAGCCCAACTAGCGGGAGGGTCCAAGAGACCCAGTACTTC	CASSPTSGRVQETQYF
.	TRBJ2-3	TRBD1	TRBV29-1	TGCAGCGTTGACAGGGGGTTCCCAGATACGCAGTATTTT	CSVDRGFPDTQYF
.	TRBJ2-5	.	TRBV5-5	TGTGCCAGCAGCTTGCTACAAGGAGTCTATCAAGAGACCCAGTACTTC	CASSLLQGVYQETQYF
.	TRBJ1-2	TRBD1	TRBV7-8	TGTGCCAGCAGCCCGGGACAGGGCTCGTTGAACTATGGCTACACCTTC	CASSPGQGSLNYGYTF
.	TRBJ2-1	TRBD2	TRBV14	TGTGCCAGCAGCCAAGAAATCGGACTAGACAATGAGCAGTTCTTC	CASSQEIGLDNEQFF
once	TRBJ2-5	.	TRBV6-5	TGTGCCAGCAGTTTTTTTGGTAGCGTGGGTCAAGAGACCCAGTACTTC	CASSFFGSVGQETQYF
.	TRBJ2-1	TRBD2	TRBV10-3	TGTGCCATCAACCAGGGACTAAACTCCTACAATGAGCAGTTCTTC	CAINQGLNSYNEQFF
.	TRBJ1-3	.	TRBV15	TGTGCCACCAGCAGAGATCTGGTGTTTAGCTCTGGAAACACCATATATTTT	CATSRDLVFSSGNTIYF
.	TRBJ2-7	TRBD2	TRBV28	TGTGCCAGCAGCTTGCCAAGCGGGATCGCCTACGAGCAGTACTTC	CASSLPSGIAYEQYF